This T cell receptor (beta chain) comes out of a study of blood T cell repertoires in COVID-19. Study as a whole: COVID-19 samples from acute and convalescent phases originated in the United States, Italy and Spain. From T cells, B-cell-depleted T cells, or PBMCs came the material, which was cDNA or gDNA.

With 4 bases removed from V and 2 bases from J, the gap between germline ends came to 12 bases. In germline, CDR1 is SQVTM, CDR2 ANQGSEA. The CDR3 totals 14 residues. Per the original data handling: Estimates of nucleated cell counts were drawn from the amplification of reference gene primers. Only in-frame clones appear in the TCRdb table, and some are missing; sequencing was by immunoSEQ multiplex PCR. D and trimming were read from the DNA, whereas the V and J calls and clone size are those reported in that table. The sample carries 170,000 or so clones, around nine tenths recorded once. For this clone: This specimen includes other DNA sequences encoding the same CDR3.

Sequencing was performed on peripheral blood. The gene calls are TRBV29-1 and TRBJ1-3, with a possible D match to TRBD1 (6 bases). The receptor was isolated from a woman under 30 who had recovered from COVID-19. The CDR3 region is CSVATTGTGNTIYF. CDR3 sequence (DNA): TGCAGCGTTGCGACCACAGGGACTGGAAACACCATATATTTT.